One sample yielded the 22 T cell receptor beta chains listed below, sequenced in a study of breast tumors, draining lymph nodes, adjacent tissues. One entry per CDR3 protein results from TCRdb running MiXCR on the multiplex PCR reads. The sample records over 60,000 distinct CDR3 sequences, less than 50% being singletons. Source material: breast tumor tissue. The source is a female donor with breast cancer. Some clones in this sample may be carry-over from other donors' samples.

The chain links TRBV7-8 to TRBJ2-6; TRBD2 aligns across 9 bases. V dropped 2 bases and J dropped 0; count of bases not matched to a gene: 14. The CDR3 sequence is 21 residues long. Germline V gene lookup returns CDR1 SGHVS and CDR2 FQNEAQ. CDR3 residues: CASSLLAGVPGLCSGANVLTF. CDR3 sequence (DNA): TGTGCCAGCAGCTTATTAGCGGGAGTCCCCGGGCTGTGCTCTGGGGCCAACGTCCTGACTTTC.

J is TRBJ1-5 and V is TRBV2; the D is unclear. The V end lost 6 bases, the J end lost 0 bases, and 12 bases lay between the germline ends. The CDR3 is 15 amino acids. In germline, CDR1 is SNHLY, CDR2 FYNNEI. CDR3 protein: CASSYEGNSNQPQHF. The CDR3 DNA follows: TGTGCCAGCAGCTATGAGGGTAATAGCAATCAGCCCCAGCATTTT.

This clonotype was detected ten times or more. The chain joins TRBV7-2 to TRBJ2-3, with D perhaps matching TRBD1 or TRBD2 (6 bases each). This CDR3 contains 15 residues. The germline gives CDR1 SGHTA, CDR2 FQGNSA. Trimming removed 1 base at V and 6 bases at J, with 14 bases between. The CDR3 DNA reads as TGTGCCAGCAGCTTAGTTGGGGGGCGTCCGGATACGCAGTATTTT. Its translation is CASSLVGGRPDTQYF.

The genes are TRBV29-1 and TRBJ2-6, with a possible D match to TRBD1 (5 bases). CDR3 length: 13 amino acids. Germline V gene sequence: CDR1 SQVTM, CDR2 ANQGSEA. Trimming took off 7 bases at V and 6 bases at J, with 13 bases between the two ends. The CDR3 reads CSAVVTEANVLTF. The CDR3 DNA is TGCAGCGCTGTCGTGACAGAGGCCAACGTCCTGACTTTC.

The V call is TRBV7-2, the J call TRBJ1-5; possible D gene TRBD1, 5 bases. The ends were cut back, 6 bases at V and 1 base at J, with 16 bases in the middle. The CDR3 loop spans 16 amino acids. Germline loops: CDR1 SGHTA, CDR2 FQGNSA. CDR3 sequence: CASSPRKGSSNQPQHF. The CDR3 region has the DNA TGTGCCAGCAGTCCCAGGAAGGGGTCCAGCAATCAGCCCCAGCATTTT.

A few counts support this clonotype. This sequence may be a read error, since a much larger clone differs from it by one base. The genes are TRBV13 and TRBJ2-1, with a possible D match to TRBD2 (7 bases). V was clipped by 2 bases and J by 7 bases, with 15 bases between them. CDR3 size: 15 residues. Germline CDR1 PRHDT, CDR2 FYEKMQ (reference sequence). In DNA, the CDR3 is TGTGCCAGCAGCTTACGTGGGGGGGCCCAGAATGAGCAGTTCTTC. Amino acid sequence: CASSLRGGAQNEQFF.

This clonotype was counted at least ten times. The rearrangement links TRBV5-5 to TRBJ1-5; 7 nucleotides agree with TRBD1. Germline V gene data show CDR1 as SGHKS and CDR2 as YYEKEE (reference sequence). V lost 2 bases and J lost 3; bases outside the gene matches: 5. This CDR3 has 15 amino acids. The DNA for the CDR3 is TGTGCCAGCAGCTTTAGACAGGGTGTCAATCAGCCCCAGCATTTT. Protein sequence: CASSFRQGVNQPQHF. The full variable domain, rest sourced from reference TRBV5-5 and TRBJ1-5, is DAGVTQSPTHLIKTRGQQVTLRCSPISGHKSVSWYQQVLGQGPQFIFQYYEKEERGRGNFPDRFSARQFPNYSSELNVNALLLGDSALYLCASSFRQGVNQPQHFGDGTRLSIL.

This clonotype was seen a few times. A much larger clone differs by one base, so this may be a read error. The CDR3 region is CASSQDGPGGYGCTF. CDR3 DNA sequence: TGCGCCAGCAGCCAAGATGGGCCGGGAGGCTATGGCTGCACCTTC. The chain employs TRBV4-1 and TRBJ1-2, with unresolved D. The CDR3 sequence is 15 residues long. The germline V gene encodes CDR1 MGHRA and CDR2 YSYEKL.

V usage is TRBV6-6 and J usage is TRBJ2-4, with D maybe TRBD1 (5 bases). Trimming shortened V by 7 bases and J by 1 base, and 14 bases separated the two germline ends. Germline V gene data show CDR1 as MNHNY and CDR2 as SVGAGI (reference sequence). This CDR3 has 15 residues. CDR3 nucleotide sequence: TGTGCCAGCAACCTCAGGGAAAGGGCCAAAAACATTCAGTACTTC. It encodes CASNLRERAKNIQYF.

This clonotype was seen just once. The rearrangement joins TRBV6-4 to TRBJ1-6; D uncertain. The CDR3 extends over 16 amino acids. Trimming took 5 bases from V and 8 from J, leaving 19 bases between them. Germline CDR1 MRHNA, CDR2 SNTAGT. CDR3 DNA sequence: TGTGCCAGCAGTTCCAGACCCGGACGGAAGGATTCACCCCTCCACTTT. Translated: CASSSRPGRKDSPLHF.

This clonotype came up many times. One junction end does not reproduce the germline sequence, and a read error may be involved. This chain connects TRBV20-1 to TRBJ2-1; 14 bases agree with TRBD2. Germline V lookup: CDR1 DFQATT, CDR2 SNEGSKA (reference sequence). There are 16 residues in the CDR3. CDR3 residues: CSARGLAGAHYSEQFF. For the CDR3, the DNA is TGCAGTGCCCGGGGACTAGCGGGGGCGCACTACAGTGAGCAGTTCTTC.

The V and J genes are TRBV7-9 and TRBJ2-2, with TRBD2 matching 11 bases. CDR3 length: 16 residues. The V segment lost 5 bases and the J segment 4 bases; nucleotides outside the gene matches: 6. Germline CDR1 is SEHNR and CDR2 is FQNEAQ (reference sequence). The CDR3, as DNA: TGTGCCAGCAGCCCGGCCGGGACTAGCGGCACCGGGGAGCTGTTTTTT. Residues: CASSPAGTSGTGELFF.

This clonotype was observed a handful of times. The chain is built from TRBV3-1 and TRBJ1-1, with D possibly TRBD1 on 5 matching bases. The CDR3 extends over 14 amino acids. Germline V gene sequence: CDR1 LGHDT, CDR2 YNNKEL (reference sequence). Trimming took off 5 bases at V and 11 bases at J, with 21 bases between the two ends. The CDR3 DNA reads TGTGCCAGCAGCACTCAACGACAGAATGCTGGGGCTTTCTTT. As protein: CASSTQRQNAGAFF.

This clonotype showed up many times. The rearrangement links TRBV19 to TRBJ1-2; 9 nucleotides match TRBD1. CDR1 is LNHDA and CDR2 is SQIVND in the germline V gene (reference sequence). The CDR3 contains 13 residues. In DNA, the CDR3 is TGTGCGAAACGGGGACAGGGAGACTATGGCTACACCTTC. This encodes CAKRGQGDYGYTF. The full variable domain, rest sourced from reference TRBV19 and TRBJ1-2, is DGGITQSPKYLFRKEGQNVTLSCEQNLNHDAMYWYRQDPGQGLRLIYYSQIVNDFQKGDIAEGYSVSREKKESFPLTVTSAQKNPTAFYLCAKRGQGDYGYTFGSGTRLTVV.

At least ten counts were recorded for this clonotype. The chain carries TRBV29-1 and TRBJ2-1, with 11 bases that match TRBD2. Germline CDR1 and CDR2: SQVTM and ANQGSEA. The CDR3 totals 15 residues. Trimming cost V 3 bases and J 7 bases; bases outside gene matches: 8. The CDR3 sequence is CSVDVAGGRGNEQFF. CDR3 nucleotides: TGCAGCGTTGACGTAGCGGGAGGGCGTGGTAATGAGCAGTTCTTC.

This CDR3 reads CASGRPYNSPLHF. The CDR3 DNA reads TGTGCCAGCGGGCGACCTTATAATTCACCCCTCCACTTT. The rearrangement uses TRBV5-6 and TRBJ1-6; D is undetermined. The CDR3 is 13 amino acids. CDR1 and CDR2 from the germline V gene are SGHDT and YYEEEE. V lost 7 bases to trimming and J lost 4 bases, with 9 bases between them.

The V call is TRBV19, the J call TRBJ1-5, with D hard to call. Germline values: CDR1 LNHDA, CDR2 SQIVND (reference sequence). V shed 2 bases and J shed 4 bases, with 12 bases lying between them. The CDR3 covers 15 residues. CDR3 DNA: TGTGCCAGTAGTATAAGGGCGGGCACTAATCAGCCCCAGCATTTT. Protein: CASSIRAGTNQPQHF.

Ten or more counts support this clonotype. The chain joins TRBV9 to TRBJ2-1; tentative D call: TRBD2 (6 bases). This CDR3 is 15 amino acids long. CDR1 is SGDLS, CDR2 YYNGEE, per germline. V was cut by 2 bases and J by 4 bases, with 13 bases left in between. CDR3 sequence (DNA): TGTGCCAGCAGCGTTGCGGGATTGGGTTACAATGAGCAGTTCTTC. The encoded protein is CASSVAGLGYNEQFF.

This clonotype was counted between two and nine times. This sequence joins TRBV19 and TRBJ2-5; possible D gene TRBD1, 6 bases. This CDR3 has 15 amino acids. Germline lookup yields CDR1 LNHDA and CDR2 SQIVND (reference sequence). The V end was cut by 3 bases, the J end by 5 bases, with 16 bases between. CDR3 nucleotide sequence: TGTGCCAGTAGTATTGTGGGACACCAAGGGGAGACCCAGTACTTC. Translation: CASSIVGHQGETQYF.

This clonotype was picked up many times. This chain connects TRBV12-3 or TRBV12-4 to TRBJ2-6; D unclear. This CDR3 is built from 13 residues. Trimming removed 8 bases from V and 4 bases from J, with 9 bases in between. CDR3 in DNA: TGTGCCAGCTCTGCGACAGGGGCCAACGTCCTGACTTTC. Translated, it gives CASSATGANVLTF.

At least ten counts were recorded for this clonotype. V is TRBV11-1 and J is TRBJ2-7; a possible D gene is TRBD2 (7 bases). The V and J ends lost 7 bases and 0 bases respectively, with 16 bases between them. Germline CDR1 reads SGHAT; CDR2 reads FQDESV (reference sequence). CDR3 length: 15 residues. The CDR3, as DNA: TGTGCCAGCACCGAGTCGCGGGGGCTCTCCTACGAGCAGTACTTC. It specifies CASTESRGLSYEQYF.

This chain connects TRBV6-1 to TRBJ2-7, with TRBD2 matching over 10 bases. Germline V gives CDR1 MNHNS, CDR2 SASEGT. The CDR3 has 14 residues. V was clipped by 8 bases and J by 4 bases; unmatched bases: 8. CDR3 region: CASLLAGRTYEQYF. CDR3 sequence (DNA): TGTGCCAGCCTACTAGCGGGGAGGACATACGAGCAGTACTTC.